The clone carrying this TCR beta chain appeared once. Its antigen is unknown. This entry comes from a study of T cell repertoires in cytomegalovirus infection. As for the study in general: Use of recently identified HLA-C-restricted and well-studied HLA-B-restricted CMV epitopes was part of the study. Through public TCR beta signatures, both CMV infection and matching HLA type were indicated.

V lost 4 bases and J lost 5, with 15 bases in between. The CDR3 consists of 14 residues. Germline CDR1 and CDR2: SGHDT and YYEEEE. TCRdb re-called the reads through MiXCR, storing one row per CDR3 protein. The repertoire consists of roughly 500,000 distinct CDR3 sequences, with around 30% occurring once and the leading ten covering about a sixth. Findings and limits, study-wide: People with CMV and the relevant HLA were identified by cumulative public TCR beta family frequency. Dominant in the ex vivo response were TCR beta clonotypes restricted by HLA-C and specific for CMV.

This receptor was identified in a human donor in good health (CMV status not recorded). Some clones in this sample may be carry-over from other donors' samples. Here the sequenced sample was cultured PBMCs, taken from culture after CMV antigen stimulation. The V and J genes are TRBV5-6 and TRBJ1-1; D possibly corresponds to TRBD1 (6 bases). The CDR3 is CASSMAHRETEAFF. The DNA for the CDR3 is TGTGCCAGCAGCATGGCCCACAGGGAAACTGAAGCTTTCTTT.